These 20 T cell receptor beta chains originate from one sample sequenced in a study of T cells after somatic rescue of genetic block. Produced via immunoSEQ multiplex PCR; TCRdb's table is partial and in-frame only. The data show some 90,000 clones, approximately 90% seen once. Source material: peripheral blood mononuclear cells (PBMCs). The receptors stem from a woman aged 18-35 years.

In its sample, this clone was seen once. The CDR3: CASSSSGYNEQFF. For the CDR3, the DNA is TGTGCCAGCAGTTCCTCAGGGTACAATGAGCAGTTCTTC. The chain is built from TRBV27 and TRBJ2-1; TRBD1 might be the D (5 bases). CDR3 length: 13 amino acids. V lost 4 bases and J 4 bases, leaving 8 bases between the germline ends. Germline CDR1 reads MNHEY; CDR2 reads SMNVEV (reference sequence).

The chain joins TRBV7-2 to TRBJ1-2, with 8 nucleotides matching TRBD1. The CDR3 is 16 amino acids. Germline V gives CDR1 SGHTA, CDR2 FQGNSA. The trim removed 5 bases at V and 0 bases at J, leaving 8 bases unmatched. In nucleotides, the CDR3 is TGTGCCAGCAGCCCGGACAGGGCCCTAGCTAACTATGGCTACACCTTC. As protein: CASSPDRALANYGYTF.

This clone was observed a few times. This rearrangement joins TRBV18 to TRBJ2-2; D remains unclear. The V gene lost 3 bases and the J gene lost 3 bases, with 2 bases spanning the gap. The CDR3 sequence is 12 residues long. The germline gives CDR1 KGHSH, CDR2 LQKENI. Written as DNA, the CDR3 is TGTGCCAGCTCACCCTACACCGGGGAGCTGTTTTTT. Translated, it gives CASSPYTGELFF.

The chain combines TRBV7-8 with TRBJ2-5, with 8 bases lining up with TRBD1. Near its end, the DNA agrees better with TRBJ2-7, so the J call may be wrong. Germline V CDR1 and CDR2: SGHVS, FQNEAQ. The CDR3 is made up of 14 amino acids. The DNA for the CDR3 is TGTGCCAGCAGCAGAGACAGGGGTGACTACGAGCAGTACTTC. It codes for CASSRDRGDYEQYF.

The chain uses TRBV6-5 and TRBJ1-4; tentative D call: TRBD1 (6 bases). V lost 0 bases and J lost 8, with 13 bases in between. The CDR3 sequence is 15 residues long. Germline V gives CDR1 MNHEY, CDR2 SVGAGI. The DNA for the CDR3 is TGTGCCAGCAGTTACTCGGAGGGGGGGGCGGAAAAACTGTTTTTT. This gives the protein CASSYSEGGAEKLFF.

The chain uses TRBV6-1 and TRBJ1-1, with D unresolved. From germline, CDR1 is MNHNS and CDR2 SASEGT. The CDR3 is 12 amino acids. Trimming pared 6 bases from V and 1 base from J, leaving 6 bases between. CDR3 in DNA: TGTGCCAGCAGCCGACAGAACACTGAAGCTTTCTTT. Translation: CASSRQNTEAFF.

The chain carries TRBV9 and TRBJ2-1; D unresolved. This CDR3 contains 15 residues. Germline assignment: CDR1 SGDLS and CDR2 YYNGEE. Trimming took 4 bases from V and 0 from J, leaving 11 bases between them. CDR3 region: CASSTSLSSYNEQFF. The CDR3 DNA reads as TGTGCCAGCAGCACCAGCCTTTCCTCCTACAATGAGCAGTTCTTC.

A single count supports this clone. This chain connects TRBV7-9 to TRBJ1-2; 7 nucleotides agree with TRBD1. The CDR3 is made up of 14 amino acids. V gave up 5 bases and J gave up 4 bases; unmatched junction bases: 7. Germline assignment: CDR1 SEHNR and CDR2 FQNEAQ (reference sequence). CDR3 sequence: CASSVGQRPYGYTF. The CDR3 DNA is TGTGCCAGCAGCGTGGGACAGAGACCCTATGGCTACACCTTC.

V gene TRBV11-2 combines with J gene TRBJ2-2; 7 bases line up with TRBD1. V lost 4 bases to trimming and J lost 3 bases; unmatched junction nucleotides: 5. CDR1 is SGHAT and CDR2 is FQNNGV in the germline V gene. The CDR3 extends over 15 amino acids. The CDR3 DNA reads TGTGCCAGCAGCTCAGGGACAGCTTACACCGGGGAGCTGTTTTTT. As protein: CASSSGTAYTGELFF.

This clone was seen once. V gene TRBV18 combines with J gene TRBJ2-1; TRBD1 or TRBD2 may be the D gene (5 bases each). CDR1 is KGHSH, CDR2 LQKENI, per germline. The CDR3 contains 11 residues. V lost 4 bases, J lost 16 bases, and 14 bases lay in between. This CDR3 reads CASSLGTVGFF. For the CDR3, the DNA is TGTGCCAGCTCACTGGGGACGGTGGGTTTCTTC.

The rearrangement joins TRBV27 to TRBJ2-1, with D possibly being TRBD1 (6 bases). Germline CDR1 and CDR2: MNHEY and SMNVEV (reference sequence). CDR3 size: 17 residues. Trimming pared 6 bases from V and 4 bases from J, leaving 22 bases between. CDR3 DNA: TGTGCCAGCAGCCCTACCCGCAGGTCCAGGGGTTACAATGAGCAGTTCTTC. Protein product: CASSPTRRSRGYNEQFF.

V usage is TRBV5-8 and J usage is TRBJ2-1, with TRBD2 matching 7 bases. Losses at the gene ends were 7 bases for V and 3 bases for J; bases not matched to a gene: 16. Germline V CDR1 and CDR2: SGHTS, YDEGEE. The CDR3 runs to 17 residues. CDR3 bases: TGTGCCAGCCCCTTTACCCCCTCCAGCGGGATCTACAATGAGCAGTTCTTC. Translation gives CASPFTPSSGIYNEQFF.

The chain has TRBV7-9 and TRBJ1-3, with no clear D. This CDR3 region has 12 residues. Germline CDR1 SEHNR, CDR2 FQNEAQ (reference sequence). The ends were cut back, 5 bases at V and 4 bases at J, with 6 bases in the middle. The DNA of the CDR3 is TGTGCCAGCAGCGACGGGGGAAACACCATATATTTT. Translating it yields CASSDGGNTIYF.

In this sample, this clone turned up once. This chain joins TRBV30 and TRBJ1-1, with 8 bases fitting TRBD1. The CDR3 totals 13 residues. Unmatched junction bases numbered 6, after V lost 5 bases and J lost 4 bases. Germline CDR1 GTSNPN, CDR2 SVGIG (reference sequence). CDR3 DNA: TGTGCCTGGTCGACAGGGGTGGCCACTGAAGCTTTCTTT. Translating it yields CAWSTGVATEAFF.

The chain couples TRBV6-5 to TRBJ1-1; D perhaps matches TRBD1 (5 bases). The CDR3 is 14 amino acids. The germline V gene has CDR1 MNHEY and CDR2 SVGAGI. Trimming took off 0 bases at V and 6 bases at J, with 11 bases between the two ends. The CDR3 bases are TGTGCCAGCAGTTACTCTAGTGGGGGGGCTGAAGCTTTCTTT. It translates to CASSYSSGGAEAFF.

The chain uses TRBV28 and TRBJ1-5; D is ambiguous. Germline loops: CDR1 MDHEN, CDR2 SYDVKM. The CDR3 contains 13 residues. V gave up 5 bases and J gave up 7 bases, with 12 bases separating them. Written as DNA, the CDR3 is TGTGCCAGCAGTCCCCCTTACCAGCAGCCCCAGCATTTT. Its translation is CASSPPYQQPQHF.

This clone came up once. This chain connects TRBV5-6 to TRBJ2-1; 14 bases are a match to TRBD2. CDR3 size: 16 residues. Germline CDR1 SGHDT, CDR2 YYEEEE. The V gene end was trimmed by 3 bases and the J gene end by 8 bases; junction bases not matched to a gene: 7. CDR3 amino acids: CASSWMTSGRVDEQFF. In DNA form, the CDR3 reads TGTGCCAGCAGCTGGATGACTAGCGGGAGGGTTGATGAGCAGTTCTTC.

The V gene is TRBV6-5, the J gene TRBJ2-4; 7 bases are shared with TRBD1. The V gene end was trimmed by 5 bases and the J gene end by 6 bases; junction bases not matched to a gene: 4. The CDR3 has 13 amino acids. CDR1 and CDR2 from the germline V gene are MNHEY and SVGAGI. The CDR3 region has the DNA TGTGCCAGCAGTCACCGGGACAGAAACATTCAGTACTTC. Translated, it gives CASSHRDRNIQYF.

The genes are TRBV5-6 and TRBJ2-7; no clear D. Germline V gene data show CDR1 as SGHDT and CDR2 as YYEEEE. Trimming took off 0 bases at V and 3 bases at J, with 7 bases between the two ends. This CDR3 region has 13 residues. Here the CDR3 reads CASSLDRIYEQYF. The CDR3 bases are TGTGCCAGCAGCTTGGACAGAATCTACGAGCAGTACTTC.

V gene TRBV7-9 combines with J gene TRBJ1-2; no reliable D call. Trimming took 4 bases from V and 5 from J, leaving 14 bases between them. Germline V gene sequence: CDR1 SEHNR, CDR2 FQNEAQ (reference sequence). CDR3 length equals 14 residues. CDR3 amino acids: CASSYPQSPYGYTF. The CDR3 DNA reads TGTGCCAGCAGCTACCCCCAGAGCCCGTATGGCTACACCTTC.